Described below is a single T cell receptor beta chain sequence and its context. The data stem from a study of OX40 agonist ivuxolimab in advanced cancers. Generated by immunoSEQ multiplex PCR, the TCRdb table keeps only in-frame clones and is missing some. This sample has about 50,000 clones, with 89% found just once. CDR1 is SGHVS, CDR2 FNYEAQ, per germline. CDR3 size: 13 residues. J gave up 0 bases and V 7 bases, and 1 base lay outside the gene matches. This TCR came from an adult with an advanced solid tumor such as melanoma, head and neck, liver or kidney cancer. V gene TRBV7-6 combines with J gene TRBJ2-5, with 8 bases lining up with TRBD2. The sample was CD4+ or CD8+ T cells sorted from blood, taken in a trial of the OX40 agonist ivuxolimab. Here the CDR3 reads CASNSGDQETQYF. The CDR3 coding sequence is TGTGCCAGCAATAGCGGGGACCAAGAGACCCAGTACTTC.